These 5 T cell receptor beta chains share one sample of origin, sequenced in a study of neurological immune-mediated disorders. TCRdb independently ran MiXCR on the 5' RACE reads; one entry per CDR3 protein. The sample shows under 60,000 distinct CDR3 sequences, about 3.7% of them seen only once. Sequenced sample: PBMCs. All receptors come from a middle-aged man with multiple sclerosis.

At least ten counts were recorded for this clonotype. This chain links TRBV12-3 or TRBV12-4 with TRBJ2-5, with D perhaps TRBD1 (5 bases). Trimming took off 6 bases at V and 5 bases at J, with 19 bases between the two ends. The CDR3 totals 15 residues. The CDR3 loop is CASSPRQRRTETQYF. CDR3 nucleotide sequence: TGTGCCAGCAGCCCCAGACAGAGGAGAACTGAGACCCAGTACTTC.

This clonotype was seen a few times. This may be a read error: a much more frequent sequence differs by one nucleotide. This rearrangement joins TRBV30 to TRBJ1-5; no reliable D call. The CDR3 is 13 amino acids. Trimming stripped 1 base from V and 1 base from J, with 5 bases between. The germline gives CDR1 GTSNPN, CDR2 SVGIG (reference sequence). CDR3 region: CAWSGQSNQPQHF. CDR3 DNA sequence: TGTGCCTGGAGTGGACAAAGCAATCAGCCCCAGCATTTT.

There are many counts of this clonotype. The V call is TRBV5-1, the J call TRBJ2-5; D is undetermined. Trimming left V 1 base short and J 3 bases short, with 4 bases between. The CDR3 is made up of 12 amino acids. CDR1 SGHRS and CDR2 YFSETQ come from the germline V gene. The CDR3 coding sequence is TGCGCCAGCAGCTTGAGGGAAGAGACCCAGTACTTC. This translates into CASSLREETQYF.

Many counts were recorded for this clonotype. This chain uses TRBV6-5 with TRBJ1-6, with TRBD1 matching over 7 bases. The CDR3 length is 17 residues. Germline CDR1 is MNHEY and CDR2 is SVGAGI. V was clipped by 0 bases and J by 5 bases; unmatched bases: 7. CDR3 DNA sequence: TGTGCCAGCAGTTACTCGGGCCACGGGACAGATAATTCACCCCTCCACTTT. Amino acid sequence: CASSYSGHGTDNSPLHF.

This clonotype was counted at least ten times. The chain combines TRBV29-1 with TRBJ2-2; 7 bases fit TRBD1. CDR3 length equals 16 residues. J gave up 0 bases and V 5 bases, and 9 bases lay outside the gene matches. CDR1 SQVTM and CDR2 ANQGSEA come from the germline V gene. The CDR3 DNA reads TGCAGCGTTTTGACAGGGTCCCTCACGAACACCGGGGAGCTGTTTTTT. This encodes CSVLTGSLTNTGELFF.